Below, 15 T cell receptor beta chains from the same sample are listed, as sequenced in a study of T cell responses to AZD1222 COVID-19 vaccine. The table came from immunoSEQ multiplex PCR; TCRdb's copy has only in-frame clones and leaves some out. The table has 60,000 to 80,000 clones, 85% seen once. The material sequenced was peripheral blood, taken on day 0 of AZD1222 vaccination. These TCRs come from an adult in good health.

This chain uses TRBV30 with TRBJ1-1; no clear D. V lost 4 bases and J 1 base, leaving 13 bases between the germline ends. The CDR3 consists of 14 residues. Germline assignment: CDR1 GTSNPN and CDR2 SVGIG (reference sequence). The CDR3: CAWTPGDRNTEAFF. CDR3 DNA sequence: TGTGCCTGGACCCCGGGTGATAGGAACACTGAAGCTTTCTTT.

This chain links TRBV11-2 with TRBJ1-6; no firm D call. This CDR3 spans 15 amino acids. The V and J ends lost 5 bases and 9 bases respectively, with 17 bases between them. The germline V gene encodes CDR1 SGHAT and CDR2 FQNNGV. CDR3 nucleotide sequence: TGTGCCAGCAGCCCCGACCTTATTTTTGGTTCACCCCTCCACTTT. It translates to CASSPDLIFGSPLHF.

The chain recombines TRBV10-2 with TRBJ1-3; tentatively, D is TRBD1 (6 bases). The germline V gene has CDR1 WSHSY and CDR2 SAAADI. The CDR3 is 16 residues long. Trimming removed 0 bases at V and 4 bases at J, with 13 bases between. This CDR3 reads CASSESRGGLGNTIYF. The DNA of the CDR3 is TGCGCCAGCAGTGAGTCGCGAGGGGGTTTAGGAAACACCATATATTTT.

This chain links TRBV15 with TRBJ1-3; no clear D gene. V was clipped by 1 base and J by 4 bases, with 8 bases between them. In germline, CDR1 is LNHNV, CDR2 YYDKDF (reference sequence). This CDR3 is 14 amino acids long. In nucleotides, the CDR3 is TGTGCCACCAGCAGAGCTAGTTCAGGAAACACCATATATTTT. Translating gives CATSRASSGNTIYF.

This chain uses TRBV2 with TRBJ2-2, with 9 bases fitting TRBD1. This CDR3 is 14 amino acids long. V trimming: 6 bases; J trimming: 6 bases; junction bases outside the gene matches: 5. From germline, CDR1 is SNHLY and CDR2 FYNNEI. The CDR3 spells CASSGQGRAGELFF. CDR3 bases: TGTGCCAGCAGCGGACAGGGGAGGGCCGGGGAGCTGTTTTTT. Full variable domain (rest looked up from reference TRBV2 and TRBJ2-2): EPEVTQTPSHQVTQMGQEVILRCVPISNHLYFYWYRQILGQKVEFLVSFYNNEISEKSEIFDDQFSVERPDGSNFTLKIRSTKLEDSAMYFCASSGQGRAGELFFGEGSRLTVL.

This clone showed up just a few times. The chain uses TRBV5-1 and TRBJ1-6; D gene uncertain. This CDR3 is 15 amino acids long. V was clipped by 0 bases and J by 10 bases, with 14 bases between them. The germline gives CDR1 SGHRS, CDR2 YFSETQ. The CDR3 DNA reads as TGCGCCAGCAGCTTGGAGGAGAAAGAGAGATCACCCCTCCACTTT. It is translated as CASSLEEKERSPLHF.

In regard to this clone: Other DNA variants within this sample encode the same CDR3. V usage is TRBV6-5 and J usage is TRBJ1-5, with D hard to call. Germline V gene sequence: CDR1 MNHEY, CDR2 SVGAGI. The CDR3 length is 13 residues. Trimming removed 2 bases from V and 0 bases from J, with 2 bases in between. The CDR3 DNA reads TGTGCCAGCAGTTACAGTAGCAATCAGCCCCAGCATTTT. It codes for CASSYSSNQPQHF.

V and J are TRBV20-1 and TRBJ2-3; 7 bases are shared with TRBD2. V shed 3 bases, J shed 11 bases, and the junction held 14 bases outside the gene matches. The germline V gene has CDR1 DFQATT and CDR2 SNEGSKA (reference sequence). The CDR3 extends over 14 amino acids. CDR3 protein: CSASVAGVARMQYF. CDR3 in DNA: TGCAGTGCTAGTGTCGCGGGGGTGGCAAGGATGCAGTATTTT.

This chain links TRBV10-3 with TRBJ2-7; TRBD1 is a possible D gene (6 bases). Germline CDR1 is ENHRY and CDR2 is SYGVKD. This CDR3 has 13 amino acids. V shed 4 bases and J shed 4 bases, with 11 bases lying between them. CDR3: CAISVQGTYEQYF. DNA of the CDR3: TGTGCCATCAGTGTACAGGGAACTTACGAGCAGTACTTC.

The chain employs TRBV9 and TRBJ2-7, with D tentatively TRBD1 or TRBD2 (7 bases each). Germline CDR1 and CDR2: SGDLS and YYNGEE. The CDR3 is 15 amino acids. Trimming stripped 4 bases from V and 2 bases from J, with 16 bases between. CDR3 in amino acids: CASSPRPGGAYEQYF. The CDR3 nucleotides read TGTGCCAGCAGCCCTAGACCAGGGGGGGCCTACGAGCAGTACTTC.

This clone was detected only once. This chain uses TRBV14 with TRBJ1-6; D is uncertain. V was shortened by 3 bases and J by 7 bases, with 10 bases between the two germline ends. Germline loops: CDR1 SGHDN, CDR2 FVKESK. This CDR3 is built from 14 residues. The CDR3 is CASSQAMGNSPLHF. The CDR3 DNA reads TGTGCCAGCAGCCAGGCGATGGGAAATTCACCCCTCCACTTT.

J is TRBJ1-2 and V is TRBV5-1; no definite D call. The V and J ends lost 0 bases and 7 bases respectively, with 10 bases between them. This CDR3 has 13 residues. Germline V lookup: CDR1 SGHRS, CDR2 YFSETQ. CDR3 DNA sequence: TGCGCCAGCAGCTTGGCCGGGCAGACTGGCTACACCTTC. Protein sequence: CASSLAGQTGYTF.

V gene TRBV5-6 combines with J gene TRBJ2-1; weak D call: TRBD1 (7 bases). The germline V and J ends were trimmed by 4 bases and 8 bases, with 16 bases remaining between them. This CDR3 is built from 14 residues. Per germline, CDR1 SGHDT and CDR2 YYEEEE. The CDR3 nucleotides are TGTGCCAGCAGCCGACAGGGCCGGAGGGATGAGCAGTTCTTC. Translation gives CASSRQGRRDEQFF.

The J gene is TRBJ2-5, the V gene TRBV6-2 or TRBV6-3; 11 positions match TRBD2. Losses at the gene ends were 2 bases for V and 6 bases for J; bases not matched to a gene: 8. The CDR3 runs 16 residues. Germline lookup yields CDR1 MNHEY and CDR2 SVGEGT. CDR3 sequence (DNA): TGTGCCAGCAGTTACGGGGCTAGCGGGGGGTCGCAGACCCAGTACTTC. This translates into CASSYGASGGSQTQYF.

The chain has TRBV29-1 and TRBJ2-7; unclear D gene. The CDR3 is 11 residues long. V lost 3 bases, J lost 4 bases, and 7 bases lay in between. Germline V gene lookup returns CDR1 SQVTM and CDR2 ANQGSEA. CDR3 region: CSVDGLYEQYF. In nucleotides, the CDR3 is TGCAGCGTTGACGGTTTGTACGAGCAGTACTTC.